The 30 T cell receptor beta chains in this list originate from one sample, sequenced in a study of read filtering for tumor transcriptome and immune sequencing. This library used around 400 ng RNA and molecular barcoded adaptors spanning alpha/delta and beta/gamma chains. TCRdb recomputed calls from the reads with MiXCR, one row per CDR3 protein. The table records 55,000 to 60,000 distinct CDR3 sequences, 9% to 15% of them present only once. Input material: a population of CD138-negative cells sorted from bone marrow. These receptors all stem from a donor aged 40 or older with multiple myeloma.

The table lists this clonotype with many counts. J is TRBJ2-7 and V is TRBV4-1; D may be TRBD2 (6 bases). This CDR3 comprises 13 residues. V gave up 5 bases and J gave up 4 bases, with 12 bases separating them. In germline, CDR1 is MGHRA, CDR2 YSYEKL. The CDR3: CASSGYGGYEQYF. The CDR3 region has the DNA TGCGCCAGCAGCGGATACGGGGGTTACGAGCAGTACTTC.

A remark on this clonotype: This may stem from a read error, because a much larger clone lies one nucleotide away. The chain joins TRBV10-3 to TRBJ2-3; unclear D gene. V dropped 1 base and J dropped 6 bases, with 20 bases sitting between them. This CDR3 is 17 amino acids long. Per the germline V gene, CDR1 is ENHRY and CDR2 is SYGVKD. In DNA form, the CDR3 reads TGTGCCATCAGTGAGTTCACCACGGCTAGGGTTGCCGATACGCAGTATTTT. Translating gives CAISEFTTARVADTQYF.

Details on this clonotype: This could be a read error, since a much larger clone is one nucleotide away. The genes are TRBV5-5 and TRBJ2-5, with 8 bases lining up with TRBD1. The CDR3 totals 14 residues. The trim removed 4 bases at V and 4 bases at J, leaving 6 bases unmatched. Germline CDR1 and CDR2: SGHKS and YYEKEE (reference sequence). The CDR3 nucleotides read TGTGCCAGCAGCGATAGGACAGGGCGAGAGACCCAGTACTTC. Translation gives CASSDRTGRETQYF.

As for this clonotype: This could be a read error, since a much larger clone is one nucleotide away. The rearrangement joins TRBV19 to TRBJ1-2; no firm D call. The CDR3 has 14 amino acids. Germline V gene lookup returns CDR1 LNHDA and CDR2 SQIVND (reference sequence). The CDR3 DNA follows: TGTGCCAGTAGTGTAGATCGACTTGCTCGTGGCTACACCTTC. Its protein is CASSVDRLARGYTF.

CDR3: CASSSGGLTGELFF. CDR3 nucleotides: TGTGCCAGCAGTTCGGGCGGACTCACCGGGGAGCTGTTTTTT. The chain combines TRBV12-3 or TRBV12-4 with TRBJ2-2; TRBD2 might be the D (5 bases). CDR3 length: 14 amino acids. With 4 bases removed from V and 4 bases from J, the gap between germline ends came to 10 bases.

This clonotype was picked up many times. V is TRBV20-1 and J is TRBJ1-5, with 10 bases that match TRBD1. Trimming cost V 4 bases and J 7 bases; bases outside gene matches: 13. The V gene's germline CDR1 is DFQATT and CDR2 SNEGSKA (reference sequence). The CDR3 contains 16 residues. CDR3 nucleotide sequence: TGCAGTGCTACAACCGGGACAGGGGCAATGAGGCAGCCCCAGCATTTT. Its protein is CSATTGTGAMRQPQHF.

This clonotype was detected many times. The J gene is TRBJ1-1, the V gene TRBV29-1; D unclear. Looked up from germline, CDR1 is SQVTM and CDR2 is ANQGSEA. Trimming stripped 3 bases from V and 1 base from J, with 6 bases between. CDR3 length: 12 amino acids. CDR3 amino acids: CSVDRTNTEAFF. The DNA of the CDR3 is TGCAGCGTTGATCGCACGAACACTGAAGCTTTCTTT.

To note about this clonotype: It may be a read error: a sequence one base away is much more abundant. V and J are TRBV5-1 and TRBJ2-3; D may be TRBD2 (6 bases). Germline loops: CDR1 SGHRS, CDR2 YFSETQ. The CDR3 has 15 amino acids. CDR3 residues: CVSSPAGPSTDTQYF. CDR3 coding DNA: TGCGTCAGCAGCCCGGCGGGACCTAGCACAGATACGCAGTATTTT.

There are many counts of this clonotype. CDR3 protein: CSATSRTEAFF. The CDR3 bases are TGCAGTGCTACAAGTCGGACTGAAGCTTTCTTT. The chain is built from TRBV20-1 and TRBJ1-1, with D unresolved. The CDR3 is 11 amino acids. Trimming left V 4 bases short and J 5 bases short, with 8 bases between. Per the germline V gene, CDR1 is DFQATT and CDR2 is SNEGSKA (reference sequence).

This clonotype was detected ten times or more. The chain joins TRBV7-3 to TRBJ2-3, with 8 positions matching TRBD2. J lost 4 bases, V lost 3 bases, and 12 bases had no gene match. CDR1 and CDR2 (germline): SGHTA, FQGTGA. This CDR3 region has 17 residues. CDR3 sequence (DNA): TGTGCCAGCAGCTTTTTGTCCAGCGGGGGTCGATCAGATACGCAGTATTTT. This gives the protein CASSFLSSGGRSDTQYF.

The sample holds many counts of this clonotype. The CDR3 bases are TGTGCCAGCAAGATTACTAGCACGTCAGAGACCCAGTACTTC. Amino acid sequence: CASKITSTSETQYF. The chain has TRBV3-1 and TRBJ2-5; possible D gene TRBD2, 6 bases. The germline V gene encodes CDR1 LGHDT and CDR2 YNNKEL (reference sequence). The CDR3 loop spans 14 amino acids. V lost 7 bases and J lost 4, with 16 bases in between.

Ten or more counts support this clonotype. The chain carries TRBV20-1 and TRBJ2-3; TRBD2 is a possible D gene (7 bases). CDR1 and CDR2 from the germline V gene are DFQATT and SNEGSKA (reference sequence). There are 14 residues in the CDR3. Trimming took 6 bases from V and 6 from J, leaving 19 bases between them. The CDR3 is CSAHKRGGLDTQYF. CDR3 DNA sequence: TGCAGTGCACATAAAAGGGGGGGACTGGATACGCAGTATTTT.

As regards this clonotype: Since a much larger clone is just one base distant, this may be a read error. The genes are TRBV7-9 and TRBJ2-4, with TRBD1 as a possible D gene (5 bases). Per germline, CDR1 SEHNR and CDR2 FQNEAQ (reference sequence). The CDR3 runs 12 residues. V gave up 1 base and J gave up 12 bases, with 10 bases separating them. CDR3 nucleotides: TGTGCCAGCAGCTTAGGGGGCAGCCATCAGTACTTC. Its protein product is CASSLGGSHQYF.

With regard to this clonotype: A much larger clonotype is one base distant, so this may be a read error. The CDR3 reads CVSASGEETQYF. The CDR3 coding sequence is TGTGTCAGCGCTAGCGGGGAAGAGACCCAGTACTTC. The chain joins TRBV2 to TRBJ2-5; 9 nucleotides align to TRBD2. Germline V CDR1 and CDR2: SNHLY, FYNNEI. The length of the CDR3 is 12 residues.

At least ten counts were recorded for this clonotype. J is TRBJ2-7 and V is TRBV20-1; possible D gene TRBD2, 7 bases. Germline CDR1 DFQATT, CDR2 SNEGSKA (reference sequence). This CDR3 spans 13 amino acids. CDR3 sequence: CSLRRGQLYEQYF. The CDR3 DNA follows: TGCAGCCTCCGGCGGGGGCAACTCTACGAGCAGTACTTC.

This clonotype appeared a few times. The V gene is TRBV5-1, the J gene TRBJ1-1, with TRBD1 matching over 8 bases. With V trimmed by 2 bases and J by 2 bases, 5 bases remained unmatched. CDR3 length: 15 amino acids. In germline, CDR1 is SGHRS, CDR2 YFSETQ. The CDR3 reads CASSFNGQGNTEAFF. For the CDR3, the DNA is TGCGCCAGCAGCTTCAATGGACAGGGTAACACTGAAGCTTTCTTT.

This clonotype has at least ten counts. The V gene is TRBV5-1, the J gene TRBJ2-3; TRBD2 is a possible D gene (6 bases). Trimming took 7 bases from V and 3 from J, leaving 15 bases between them. The CDR3 extends over 14 amino acids. Germline assignment: CDR1 SGHRS and CDR2 YFSETQ. The CDR3 sequence: CASSDGGKTDTQYF. The CDR3 nucleotides are TGCGCCAGCTCTGATGGGGGGAAGACAGATACGCAGTATTTT.

This clonotype was counted ten times or more. The chain employs TRBV2 and TRBJ2-7; D uncertain. The V end lost 6 bases, the J end lost 5 bases, and 17 bases lay between the germline ends. This CDR3 has 14 residues. From germline, CDR1 is SNHLY and CDR2 FYNNEI. CDR3 in amino acids: CASSPNLGMDEQYF. CDR3 in DNA: TGTGCCAGCAGCCCAAACTTGGGTATGGACGAGCAGTACTTC.

There are many counts of this clonotype. The rearrangement uses TRBV11-2 and TRBJ2-5; D remains unclear. V was pared by 1 base and J by 5 bases, with 14 bases between. The CDR3 consists of 15 residues. Germline CDR1 is SGHAT and CDR2 is FQNNGV. This CDR3 is CASSLAALSRETQYF. The CDR3 nucleotides read TGTGCCAGCAGCTTAGCTGCTCTATCCAGGGAGACCCAGTACTTC.

A note on this clonotype: A much larger clone is a single base away; this may be a read error. The chain uses TRBV6-2 or TRBV6-3 and TRBJ2-2; TRBD2 might be the D (5 bases). CDR1 is MNHEY, CDR2 SVGEGT, per germline. V was trimmed by 4 bases and J by 5 bases, leaving 8 bases between them. The CDR3 totals 13 residues. The CDR3 here is CASSSTGTGELFF. The CDR3 DNA sequence: TGTGCCAGCAGTTCCACGGGGACCGGGGAGCTGTTTTTT.

The sample holds many counts of this clonotype. The V call is TRBV7-3, the J call TRBJ2-1, with no clear D. This CDR3 contains 12 residues. V shed 3 bases and J shed 8 bases, with 8 bases lying between them. The germline CDR1 and CDR2 sequences are SGHTA and FQGTGA. CDR3 loop: CASSFQGDEQFF. CDR3 in DNA: TGTGCCAGCAGCTTTCAAGGCGATGAGCAGTTCTTC.

In this sample, this clonotype turned up many times. The chain carries TRBV5-6 and TRBJ1-6; D is unresolved. Looked up from germline, CDR1 is SGHDT and CDR2 is YYEEEE. V lost 4 bases and J lost 7, with 15 bases in between. The CDR3 runs to 15 residues. The CDR3 DNA reads as TGTGCCAGCAGCAAATACGACATTTGGAATTCACCCCTCCACTTT. This translates into CASSKYDIWNSPLHF.

The chain links TRBV11-2 to TRBJ2-5; 9 bases are shared with TRBD1. J lost 5 bases, V lost 7 bases, and 5 bases had no gene match. The CDR3 has 13 amino acids. The germline V gene encodes CDR1 SGHAT and CDR2 FQNNGV. CDR3 sequence reads: CASNRQGDETQYF. In nucleotides, the CDR3 is TGTGCCAGCAACCGACAGGGGGACGAGACCCAGTACTTC.

This clonotype was counted at least ten times. The CDR3 region is CSARDQETDSYEQYF. The CDR3 DNA sequence: TGCAGTGCTAGAGATCAGGAGACAGACTCCTACGAGCAGTACTTC. The rearrangement uses TRBV20-1 and TRBJ2-7; maybe TRBD1 (5 bases). The CDR3 length is 15 residues. Between the trimmed V and J ends, which lost 0 bases and 0 bases, there was a span of 12 bases. Germline CDR1 is DFQATT and CDR2 is SNEGSKA (reference sequence).

This clonotype appeared a few times. This sequence may be a read error, since a much larger clone differs from it by one base. The chain combines TRBV29-1 with TRBJ2-2; no clear D gene. This CDR3 is built from 14 residues. Germline CDR1 is SQVTM and CDR2 is ANQGSEA. CDR3: CGVGPSSETGELFF. The CDR3 DNA reads as TGCGGCGTTGGGCCTTCTTCGGAAACCGGGGAGCTGTTTTTT.

Ten or more counts support this clonotype. The junction differs from germline at one of its ends, possibly a read error. The chain joins TRBV6-1 to TRBJ2-1; TRBD2 matches at 11 bases. The CDR3 has 18 residues. Germline CDR1 MNHNS, CDR2 SASEGT. The CDR3 sequence: CASREVYSGGAFYNEQFF. The CDR3 nucleotides read TGTGCCAGCAGAGAAGTTTATAGCGGGGGGGCCTTCTACAATGAGCAGTTCTTC.

This clonotype came up once. Given a much more abundant clone one base away, this may be a read error. The chain uses TRBV10-1 and TRBJ2-1; 10 positions match TRBD2. CDR1 and CDR2 (germline): WNHNN, SYGVQD (reference sequence). This CDR3 is 15 amino acids long. The CDR3 DNA is TGCGCCAGCAGTGGCTCTAGCGGGGGCTACTATGAGCAGTTCTTC. Translated, it gives CASSGSSGGYYEQFF.

This clonotype was counted many times. This rearrangement joins TRBV5-5 to TRBJ2-2; 9 nucleotides agree with TRBD2. V lost 5 bases to trimming and J lost 1 base; unmatched junction nucleotides: 6. The germline CDR1 and CDR2 sequences are SGHKS and YYEKEE (reference sequence). The CDR3 length is 16 residues. CDR3: CASRPGLAENTGELFF. Written as DNA, the CDR3 is TGTGCCAGCAGACCGGGACTAGCCGAGAACACCGGGGAGCTGTTTTTT. The variable domain in full, completed from reference TRBV5-5 and TRBJ2-2, reads DAGVTQSPTHLIKTRGQQVTLRCSPISGHKSVSWYQQVLGQGPQFIFQYYEKEERGRGNFPDRFSARQFPNYSSELNVNALLLGDSALYLCASRPGLAENTGELFFGEGSRLTVL.

On this clonotype itself: A single base is all that separates this from a far larger clone, so a read error is likely. The chain couples TRBV7-6 to TRBJ2-7; 12 nucleotides line up with TRBD2. CDR1 and CDR2 (germline): SGHVS, FNYEAQ. V gave up 0 bases and J gave up 7 bases; unmatched junction bases: 10. The CDR3 is 17 residues long. The CDR3 DNA sequence: TGTGCCAGCAGCTTAGCCCTAGCGGGGGGGCAGTGGAATGAGCAGTACTTC. Translating it yields CASSLALAGGQWNEQYF.

The chain has TRBV20-1 and TRBJ1-1; no firm D call. Between the trimmed V and J ends, which lost 6 bases and 8 bases, there was a span of 16 bases. CDR1 and CDR2 from the germline V gene are DFQATT and SNEGSKA (reference sequence). The CDR3 runs 12 residues. In DNA, the CDR3 is TGCAGTGCCACCCCCGGGTTGACCGAAGCTTTCTTT. Translating gives CSATPGLTEAFF.